The T cell receptor (beta chain) under discussion was sequenced for a study of blood T cell repertoires in COVID-19 (dated by TCRdb to the early 2020s). A note on the overall study: Samples covering the acute and convalescent phases of COVID-19 were provided by collaborators in the United States, Italy and Spain. Samples were obtained from the ongoing ImmuneRACE study (first 160 participants) and from 1,254 subjects provided by 6 global collaborators. The repertoires were made available in a free public database intended to serve as a resource for research on the immune response to SARS-CoV-2. The material from the prospective study consisted of cDNA or gDNA derived from T cells, B-cell-depleted T cells, or PBMCs. The dataset comprised deeply sampled blood TCRbeta repertoires from subjects exposed to, actively infected with, or recovered from COVID-19. HLA class I and class II types, where available, came from metadata supplied by the sample provider rather than from assay-based typing. Sample metadata almost always included a de-identified subject ID, COVID-19 status, age in years and sex.

The immunoSEQ Assay, a bias-controlled multiplex PCR, was used to amplify TCRbeta CDR3 regions from genomic DNA. Under the source paper's analysis protocol: Within the assay, amplification of reference gene primers was used to estimate how many nucleated cells each sample contained. To quantify the absolute abundance of each unique TCRbeta CDR3 rearrangement, sequence reads were collapsed and filtered. For each sample, productive Simpson clonality was calculated as the square root of Simpson's diversity index across productive rearrangements. As stored in TCRdb, this immuneACCESS dataset retains in-frame rearrangements with V and J assigned. A fraction of the clones does not appear; measured against another copy, unresolved V genes explain less than half of the discrepancy, and the remainder lacks a known reason. That table is the source of V, J and clone size, and D and trimming were worked out from the DNA. Recorded for this sample are 350,000 or so clones; roughly 87% of them occurred a single time. The top ten clonotypes cover approximately 0.93% of the sample.

About this clone itself: There is no known antigen for this receptor. Base qualities are not recorded, but no much larger clone differs from it by a single base.

Enrolling through a virtual design, the prospective study's participants ranged in age from roughly 18 to 95 years and lived across 24 United States geographic areas. In the prospective study, participants were assigned to cohorts based on the clinical history participants reported in a screening survey and a study questionnaire. Recovered participants in ImmuneRACE Cohort 3 were defined as having two consecutive negative NP/OP PCR tests, clearance from a healthcare professional, or resolution of symptoms. Mobile phlebotomists in the prospective study collected whole blood, serum and a nasopharyngeal or oropharyngeal swab from every participant. Participants in the prospective study had the option to provide additional blood draws and questionnaires over a roughly 2-month period. Before DNA extraction, prospective study blood samples were shipped either frozen or at room temperature. The investigation overall reported the following: The amount of clinical and demographic metadata varied by source and participant and was provided uncurated.

There are 12 amino acids in the CDR3, from cysteine to phenylalanine inclusive. Solely the CDR3 DNA is kept, with 36 bases framed from the first base. CDR1 and CDR2 are read off the germline V gene (reference sequence) as MNHNY and SVGAGI. V is cut by 8 bases and J by 5 bases, and the space between the germline ends is 10 bases. Sequenced material: PBMCs or T cells enriched from blood (not recorded which). In this chain, TRBV6-6 is recombined with TRBJ1-3; TRBD1 is possibly the D segment (6 matching bases). The receptor's source is a woman in her twenties or thirties who had recovered from COVID-19. The DNA is as follows: TGTGCCAGCCGACAGGAACGAAACACCATATATTTT. Translated, this gives CASRQERNTIYF.